A single sample gave rise to the 28 T cell receptor beta chains below, sequenced in a study of Ad26.COV2.S vaccination and SARS-CoV-2 variants. Sequencing used immunoSEQ multiplex PCR; TCRdb keeps in-frame clones, though not all of them. The data show hundreds of thousands of clones, roughly 85% seen once. Treatment denoted: about 20 received Ad26.COV2.S at low or high dose, single or two shots; roughly five received placebo; per-sample allocation not given. Day 63 after the first vaccine or placebo injection was the time point for sampling. The input for sequencing was peripheral blood, taken in a trial of Ad26.COV2.S vaccine versus placebo. The receptors stem from a person aged 18 to 59 who received the Ad26.COV2.S COVID-19 vaccine or a placebo.

The V and J genes are TRBV5-1 and TRBJ1-5; 7 bases align to TRBD1. The length of the CDR3 is 13 residues. CDR1 is SGHRS, CDR2 YFSETQ, per germline. V gave up 4 bases and J gave up 6 bases; unmatched junction bases: 4. The CDR3 loop is CASSKGAGQPQHF. CDR3 DNA sequence: TGCGCCAGCAGCAAGGGGGCCGGTCAGCCCCAGCATTTT.

The chain couples TRBV19 to TRBJ1-2; the match to TRBD1 covers 8 bases. Germline V gene sequence: CDR1 LNHDA, CDR2 SQIVND (reference sequence). The CDR3 has 13 amino acids. V trimming: 4 bases; J trimming: 9 bases; junction bases outside the gene matches: 7. Written as DNA, the CDR3 is TGTGCCAGTAGTAGGGGACAGGTTCTAAGCTACACCTTC. Translated: CASSRGQVLSYTF.

The chain couples TRBV7-3 to TRBJ2-7, with 9 bases fitting TRBD1. Trimming cost V 2 bases and J 5 bases; bases outside gene matches: 1. CDR1 and CDR2 (germline): SGHTA, FQGTGA. CDR3 length equals 13 residues. The DNA for the CDR3 is TGTGCCAGCAGCTTAGACAGGGGGGACGAGCAGTACTTC. This gives the protein CASSLDRGDEQYF. The entire variable domain, with the rest obtained from reference TRBV7-3 and TRBJ2-7, is as follows: GAGVSQTPSNKVTEKGKYVELRCDPISGHTALYWYRQSLGQGPEFLIYFQGTGAADDSGLPNDRFFAVRPEGSVSTLKIQRTERGDSAVYLCASSLDRGDEQYFGPGTRLTVT.

The chain uses TRBV7-2 and TRBJ1-5; the D gene is possibly TRBD1 (6 bases). The V gene lost 1 base and the J gene lost 5 bases, with 12 bases spanning the gap. In germline, CDR1 is SGHTA, CDR2 FQGNSA. This CDR3 is 15 amino acids long. This CDR3 reads CASSLDGGRDQPQHF. CDR3 nucleotides: TGTGCCAGCAGCTTAGACGGGGGCCGAGATCAGCCCCAGCATTTT.

This rearrangement joins TRBV7-6 to TRBJ1-1; D is perhaps TRBD1 (6 bases). The germline gives CDR1 SGHVS, CDR2 FNYEAQ. With 4 bases removed from V and 8 bases from J, the gap between germline ends came to 20 bases. The CDR3 runs to 15 residues. CDR3 DNA sequence: TGTGCCAGCAGCTCAACCCGGGGGCGGGATCCCGAAGCTTTCTTT. Its protein product is CASSSTRGRDPEAFF.

This clone was recorded only once. This chain uses TRBV5-4 with TRBJ1-1, with D perhaps matching TRBD1 (5 bases). Germline V gene data show CDR1 as SGHNT and CDR2 as YYREEE (reference sequence). V lost 4 bases and J 4 bases, leaving 11 bases between the germline ends. CDR3 size: 13 residues. The CDR3 nucleotides read TGTGCCAGCAGCCCTGTGAGGGGCACTGAAGCTTTCTTT. It specifies CASSPVRGTEAFF. The full variable domain, with the rest looked up from reference TRBV5-4 and TRBJ1-1, is ETGVTQSPTHLIKTRGQQVTLRCSSQSGHNTVSWYQQALGQGPQFIFQYYREEENGRGNFPPRFSGLQFPNYSSELNVNALELDDSALYLCASSPVRGTEAFFGQGTRLTVV.

The V and J genes are TRBV6-1 and TRBJ2-1; TRBD2 matches 10 bases. Looked up from germline, CDR1 is MNHNS and CDR2 is SASEGT. The CDR3 sequence is 16 residues long. With 4 bases clipped from V and 5 bases from J, the junction kept 8 bases outside the gene matches. CDR3 nucleotides: TGTGCCAGCAGTGGTCACCTAGCGGGAGATCACAATGAGCAGTTCTTC. Residues: CASSGHLAGDHNEQFF.

The chain joins TRBV5-1 to TRBJ2-5, with D possibly matching TRBD1 (5 bases). CDR1 SGHRS and CDR2 YFSETQ come from the germline V gene. The V gene lost 2 bases and the J gene lost 1 base, with 9 bases spanning the gap. The CDR3 is made up of 14 amino acids. CDR3 coding DNA: TGCGCCAGCAGCTTTTCAGGGATCCAAGAGACCCAGTACTTC. Its protein product is CASSFSGIQETQYF.

J is TRBJ1-2 and V is TRBV2, with D unclear. The CDR3 totals 12 residues. Trimming left V 1 base short and J 13 bases short, with 13 bases between. The germline gives CDR1 SNHLY, CDR2 FYNNEI. CDR3 in DNA: TGTGCCAGCAGTGAAGTTGGTCGGTCGCTCACCTTC. The encoded protein is CASSEVGRSLTF.

The chain has TRBV10-1 and TRBJ2-7, with D possibly matching TRBD1 (5 bases). Per germline, CDR1 WNHNN and CDR2 SYGVQD (reference sequence). V dropped 9 bases and J dropped 4 bases, with 7 bases sitting between them. The CDR3 runs 10 residues. The DNA for the CDR3 is TGCGCCAGGGACAATTACGAGCAGTACTTC. Its protein product is CARDNYEQYF.

The chain employs TRBV6-6 and TRBJ2-7; a weak D match, TRBD1 (5 bases). From germline, CDR1 is MNHNY and CDR2 SVGAGI (reference sequence). V lost 6 bases and J 2 bases, leaving 14 bases between the germline ends. This CDR3 is 14 amino acids long. The CDR3 loop reads CASSDSTYAYEQYF. The CDR3 coding sequence is TGTGCCAGCAGCGACAGTACCTATGCCTACGAGCAGTACTTC.

Regarding this clone: Other DNA sequences within the sample encode an identical CDR3. The CDR3 reads CASSGQGNQPQHF. CDR3 in DNA: TGTGCCAGCTCCGGACAGGGCAATCAGCCCCAGCATTTT. This chain joins TRBV18 and TRBJ1-5, with 7 positions matching TRBD1. The CDR3 consists of 13 residues. Germline CDR1 and CDR2: KGHSH and LQKENI. The V and J ends lost 6 bases and 2 bases, in that order; junction bases with no gene match: 1.

The V call is TRBV7-9, the J call TRBJ1-2; D gene unclear. Germline values: CDR1 SEHNR, CDR2 FQNEAQ (reference sequence). V was pared by 5 bases and J by 3 bases, with 4 bases between. The CDR3 loop spans 11 amino acids. CDR3 in DNA: TGTGCCAGCAGCGATGACTATGGCTACACCTTC. Its protein is CASSDDYGYTF.

This sequence joins TRBV6-1 and TRBJ2-1; no firm D call. CDR3 length equals 15 residues. V lost 3 bases and J 4 bases, leaving 13 bases between the germline ends. Germline CDR1 is MNHNS and CDR2 is SASEGT. This chain's CDR3 is CASSEVQPRYNEQFF. Written as DNA, the CDR3 is TGTGCCAGCAGTGAGGTTCAACCCAGGTACAATGAGCAGTTCTTC.

This chain connects TRBV29-1 to TRBJ1-2; D is unclear. The CDR3 length is 16 residues. CDR1 and CDR2 from the germline V gene are SQVTM and ANQGSEA. V was cut by 1 base and J by 0 bases, with 15 bases left in between. CDR3 in DNA: TGCAGCGTTGAAGGCCAGGACCACTTCACTAACTATGGCTACACCTTC. The encoded protein is CSVEGQDHFTNYGYTF.

V and J are TRBV6-1 and TRBJ1-2; D not resolved. V was pared by 1 base and J by 2 bases, with 8 bases between. The V gene's germline CDR1 is MNHNS and CDR2 SASEGT. This CDR3 region has 14 residues. The CDR3 spells CASSEEQKNYGYTF. In nucleotides, the CDR3 is TGTGCCAGCAGTGAAGAACAAAAAAACTATGGCTACACCTTC.

The chain joins TRBV11-1 to TRBJ1-2; 8 bases agree with TRBD1. Germline V gene data show CDR1 as SGHAT and CDR2 as FQDESV (reference sequence). V lost 3 bases, J lost 3 bases, and 0 bases stayed unmatched. CDR3 size: 13 residues. The CDR3: CASSLTGDYGYTF. CDR3 nucleotides: TGTGCCAGCAGCTTGACAGGGGACTATGGCTACACCTTC.

This chain uses TRBV7-6 with TRBJ1-1; D may be TRBD1 (6 bases). CDR1 SGHVS and CDR2 FNYEAQ come from the germline V gene. Trimming pared 5 bases from V and 0 bases from J, leaving 19 bases between. This CDR3 has 17 residues. The CDR3 nucleotides read TGTGCCAGCAGCCGTCCCCGGGACACGTACATGAACACTGAAGCTTTCTTT. This gives the protein CASSRPRDTYMNTEAFF.

J is TRBJ2-3 and V is TRBV6-1; TRBD2 aligns across 8 bases. Germline assignment: CDR1 MNHNS and CDR2 SASEGT. This CDR3 has 14 amino acids. Trimming removed 8 bases from V and 5 bases from J; junction bases left unmatched: 9. The CDR3 reads CASLLAGGGDTQYF. As DNA, the CDR3 is TGTGCCAGCCTTCTCGCGGGGGGTGGAGATACGCAGTATTTT.

The rearrangement joins TRBV19 to TRBJ1-4, with a weak D call TRBD1 (5 bases). Between the trimmed V and J ends, which lost 5 bases and 2 bases, there was a span of 18 bases. The germline CDR1 and CDR2 sequences are LNHDA and SQIVND (reference sequence). The CDR3 is 17 amino acids. CDR3 nucleotides: TGTGCCAGTAGTCCAGGGCTATTATCGCGGACTAATGAAAAACTGTTTTTT. Its translation is CASSPGLLSRTNEKLFF.

The chain couples TRBV20-1 to TRBJ2-7; 10 nucleotides match TRBD1. This CDR3 spans 14 amino acids. J gave up 0 bases and V 3 bases, and 2 bases lay outside the gene matches. The germline CDR1 and CDR2 sequences are DFQATT and SNEGSKA (reference sequence). CDR3 DNA: TGCAGTGCTAGTGGGACAGGGGCCTCCTACGAGCAGTACTTC. Protein: CSASGTGASYEQYF.

Worth noting for this clone: Other DNA sequences within the sample encode an identical CDR3. For the CDR3, the DNA is TGTGCCAGCTCGTTAGACAGGGGGACTGAAGCTTTCTTT. This sequence encodes CASSLDRGTEAFF. The chain has TRBV19 and TRBJ1-1, with 9 bases identical to TRBD1. Germline V gives CDR1 LNHDA, CDR2 SQIVND (reference sequence). V dropped 9 bases and J dropped 5; count of bases not matched to a gene: 7. This CDR3 contains 13 residues.

The DNA of the CDR3 is TGTGCCAGCAGCCAGGGGGCAGCCCCAGTTTGGATAGATGAGCAGTTCTTC. It yields the protein CASSQGAAPVWIDEQFF. The chain carries TRBV9 and TRBJ2-1, with 8 nucleotides matching TRBD1. The germline V gene has CDR1 SGDLS and CDR2 YYNGEE. The CDR3 has 17 residues. The trim removed 4 bases at V and 8 bases at J, leaving 17 bases unmatched.

This clone showed up just once. This rearrangement joins TRBV5-1 to TRBJ1-5, with D perhaps matching TRBD1 (5 bases). Per germline, CDR1 SGHRS and CDR2 YFSETQ. The CDR3 extends over 13 amino acids. The ends were cut back, 3 bases at V and 1 base at J, with 5 bases in the middle. As DNA, the CDR3 is TGCGCCAGCAGCTGGGGCAGCAATCAGCCCCAGCATTTT. Translating gives CASSWGSNQPQHF.

J is TRBJ2-3 and V is TRBV6-2 or TRBV6-3; 12 nucleotides line up with TRBD2. CDR3 size: 16 residues. Germline V gives CDR1 MNHEY, CDR2 SVGEGT. The junction had 5 bases not matched to a gene; V was cut back by 5 bases and J by 2 bases. CDR3 protein: CASSPGLAGHTDTQYF. The CDR3 DNA follows: TGTGCCAGCAGTCCCGGACTAGCGGGACACACAGATACGCAGTATTTT.

The genes are TRBV20-1 and TRBJ1-1, with D perhaps TRBD1 (5 bases). V lost 3 bases, J lost 3 bases, and 17 bases lay in between. There are 15 residues in the CDR3. Germline lookup yields CDR1 DFQATT and CDR2 SNEGSKA (reference sequence). Written as DNA, the CDR3 is TGCAGTGCTAGTAGGGGCGGTGGGTTGGACACTGAAGCTTTCTTT. Amino acid sequence: CSASRGGGLDTEAFF.

The genes are TRBV28 and TRBJ2-5; no definite D call. The V gene lost 2 bases and the J gene lost 4 bases, with 8 bases spanning the gap. CDR3 size: 13 residues. CDR1 is MDHEN and CDR2 is SYDVKM in the germline V gene. The CDR3 nucleotides read TGTGCCAGCAGTTTAGGGTGGGGAGAGACCCAGTACTTC. Encoded protein: CASSLGWGETQYF.

This chain links TRBV5-1 with TRBJ1-6; D uncertain. The germline gives CDR1 SGHRS, CDR2 YFSETQ. Trimming removed 0 bases at V and 0 bases at J, with 7 bases between. CDR3 length: 16 residues. The CDR3 is CASSLDPSSYNSPLHF. CDR3 in DNA: TGCGCCAGCAGCTTGGATCCGAGCTCCTATAATTCACCCCTCCACTTT.